These 27 T cell receptor beta chains came from one sample sequenced in a study of T cells after yellow fever vaccination. TCRdb called the 5' RACE reads again in MiXCR, with one record for every CDR3 protein. Of 70,000 to 80,000 distinct CDR3 sequences listed, approximately 7.3% are singletons. The sample here was CD8+ T cells sorted from PBMCs, taken roughly 10 days after the first yellow fever vaccination. The receptors derive from a man between 18 and 29 years old who received the YFV17D yellow fever vaccine.

This clonotype showed up many times. The chain combines TRBV10-2 with TRBJ1-5, with D hard to call. The CDR3 totals 13 residues. The V gene's germline CDR1 is WSHSY and CDR2 SAAADI. V was pared by 6 bases and J by 3 bases, with 9 bases between. The CDR3 is CASSPSPNQPQHF. The DNA of the CDR3 is TGCGCCAGCAGCCCAAGCCCCAATCAGCCCCAGCATTTT.

At least ten counts were recorded for this clonotype. The rearrangement links TRBV7-6 to TRBJ2-2; D unclear. The V end lost 8 bases, the J end lost 4 bases, and 11 bases lay between the germline ends. Germline values: CDR1 SGHVS, CDR2 FNYEAQ. The length of the CDR3 is 13 residues. CDR3 amino acids: CASHRLGTGELFF. DNA of the CDR3: TGTGCCAGCCACAGATTGGGCACCGGGGAGCTGTTTTTT.

The rearrangement uses TRBV7-8 and TRBJ2-3; tentatively, D is TRBD2 (7 bases). Germline CDR1 SGHVS, CDR2 FQNEAQ. The CDR3 consists of 15 residues. The ends were cut back, 5 bases at V and 2 bases at J, with 14 bases in the middle. The chain's CDR3 is CASSPVGGATDTQYF. The CDR3 coding sequence is TGTGCCAGCAGCCCGGTGGGGGGGGCCACAGATACGCAGTATTTT.

The V call is TRBV19, the J call TRBJ1-4; D is perhaps TRBD1 (6 bases). Germline lookup yields CDR1 LNHDA and CDR2 SQIVND (reference sequence). This CDR3 region has 14 residues. V gave up 7 bases and J gave up 8 bases, with 17 bases separating them. The CDR3 sequence is CASTSMGAREKLFF. CDR3 coding DNA: TGTGCCAGTACCTCTATGGGGGCCCGCGAAAAACTGTTTTTT. The complete variable domain, with remaining parts taken from reference TRBV19 and TRBJ1-4, reads DGGITQSPKYLFRKEGQNVTLSCEQNLNHDAMYWYRQDPGQGLRLIYYSQIVNDFQKGDIAEGYSVSREKKESFPLTVTSAQKNPTAFYLCASTSMGAREKLFFGSGTQLSVL.

This clonotype was seen a few times. This CDR3 reads CASSLVRGAATQYF. The CDR3 nucleotides are TGTGCCAGCAGCTTGGTCAGGGGGGCCGCGACCCAGTACTTC. The V gene is TRBV5-6, the J gene TRBJ2-5; tentatively, D is TRBD1 (7 bases). The CDR3 covers 14 residues. Per germline, CDR1 SGHDT and CDR2 YYEEEE. The V and J ends lost 0 bases and 7 bases respectively, with 13 bases between them.

This clonotype has ten or more counts. The rearrangement links TRBV7-8 to TRBJ2-1, with TRBD2 matching 7 bases. The V segment lost 0 bases and the J segment 8 bases; nucleotides outside the gene matches: 7. The CDR3 is 15 amino acids. In germline, CDR1 is SGHVS, CDR2 FQNEAQ. This CDR3 reads CASSLAGLVSDEQFF. In nucleotides, the CDR3 is TGTGCCAGCAGCTTAGCCGGACTAGTATCTGATGAGCAGTTCTTC. The variable domain in full, completed from reference TRBV7-8 and TRBJ2-1, reads GAGVSQSPRYKVAKRGQDVALRCDPISGHVSLFWYQQALGQGPEFLTYFQNEAQLDKSGLPSDRFFAERPEGSVSTLKIQRTQQEDSAVYLCASSLAGLVSDEQFFGPGTRLTVL.

The sample holds many counts of this clonotype. The chain couples TRBV3-1 to TRBJ2-7; 10 positions match TRBD1. This CDR3 comprises 15 residues. J gave up 6 bases and V 1 base, and 6 bases lay outside the gene matches. CDR1 is LGHDT, CDR2 YNNKEL, per germline (reference sequence). The CDR3 nucleotides read TGTGCCAGCAGCCAAGGGGGACAGGGGAGATCCGAGCAGTACTTC. Protein: CASSQGGQGRSEQYF.

The rearrangement joins TRBV4-3 to TRBJ2-1; a possible D gene is TRBD2 (7 bases). Trimming took 1 base from V and 4 from J, leaving 14 bases between them. CDR1 is LGHNA, CDR2 YSLEER, per germline. This CDR3 region has 16 residues. The CDR3 sequence is CASSQGGGASYNEQFF. Written as DNA, the CDR3 is TGCGCCAGCAGCCAAGGGGGGGGGGCAAGTTACAATGAGCAGTTCTTC.

This clonotype was picked up many times. The chain is built from TRBV7-9 and TRBJ1-1; D gene ambiguous. The CDR3 has 12 residues. V dropped 0 bases and J dropped 4 bases, with 3 bases sitting between them. The germline V gene has CDR1 SEHNR and CDR2 FQNEAQ (reference sequence). The CDR3 loop reads CASSLASTEAFF. The CDR3 nucleotides are TGTGCCAGCAGCTTAGCGAGCACTGAAGCTTTCTTT.

This clonotype was counted at least ten times. The V and J genes are TRBV7-2 and TRBJ2-3; D gene ambiguous. CDR1 is SGHTA, CDR2 FQGNSA, per germline. CDR3 size: 16 residues. The V gene lost 0 bases and the J gene lost 1 base, with 11 bases spanning the gap. The CDR3 here is CASSLAVRGGTDTQYF. CDR3 in DNA: TGTGCCAGCAGCTTAGCCGTACGCGGCGGCACAGATACGCAGTATTTT.

This clonotype came up many times. The chain combines TRBV7-2 with TRBJ1-1; D not certain. Germline CDR1 reads SGHTA; CDR2 reads FQGNSA. The V gene lost 3 bases and the J gene lost 7 bases, with 6 bases spanning the gap. The CDR3 runs 11 residues. CDR3 amino acids: CASSFQSEAFF. For the CDR3, the DNA is TGTGCCAGCAGCTTCCAGAGTGAAGCTTTCTTT.

This clonotype was observed a handful of times. The chain recombines TRBV20-1 with TRBJ2-3, with a possible D match to TRBD2 (6 bases). V was cut by 5 bases and J by 5 bases, with 17 bases left in between. The length of the CDR3 is 14 residues. In germline, CDR1 is DFQATT, CDR2 SNEGSKA (reference sequence). This chain's CDR3 is CSAPTSNRLDTQYF. The CDR3 bases are TGCAGTGCTCCAACTAGCAACCGGCTAGATACGCAGTATTTT.

At least ten counts were recorded for this clonotype. The chain joins TRBV14 to TRBJ2-7; 10 nucleotides line up with TRBD2. The CDR3 runs 14 residues. V dropped 3 bases and J dropped 4; count of bases not matched to a gene: 3. Germline assignment: CDR1 SGHDN and CDR2 FVKESK. The CDR3 DNA reads TGTGCCAGCAGCCATGGTAGCGGGGGGTACGAGCAGTACTTC. It translates to CASSHGSGGYEQYF.

There are many counts of this clonotype. The chain combines TRBV7-9 with TRBJ1-4; D possibly corresponds to TRBD1 (5 bases). In germline, CDR1 is SEHNR, CDR2 FQNEAQ (reference sequence). Trimming left V 4 bases short and J 7 bases short, with 10 bases between. This CDR3 contains 13 residues. The DNA for the CDR3 is TGTGCCAGCAGCTCGGCGGGACGTGAAAAACTGTTTTTT. Its translation: CASSSAGREKLFF.

The CDR3 DNA sequence: TGTGCCAGCAGCGTACAGGGGGCTTCCCACTATGGCTACACCTTC. Translation gives CASSVQGASHYGYTF. The chain couples TRBV5-6 to TRBJ1-2; 9 bases line up with TRBD1. The V gene end was trimmed by 4 bases and the J gene end by 3 bases; junction bases not matched to a gene: 7. The CDR3 runs 15 residues. From germline, CDR1 is SGHDT and CDR2 YYEEEE.

This clonotype was detected a few times. This chain uses TRBV5-4 with TRBJ2-7; 7 bases are shared with TRBD1. The CDR3 length is 13 residues. Per germline, CDR1 SGHNT and CDR2 YYREEE (reference sequence). V was clipped by 4 bases and J by 6 bases; unmatched bases: 7. The CDR3, as DNA: TGTGCCAGCAGCCAGTTGACAGGGCCCGAGCAGTACTTC. Translating it yields CASSQLTGPEQYF.

The genes are TRBV19 and TRBJ1-6; D unresolved. The CDR3 consists of 15 residues. The germline V gene encodes CDR1 LNHDA and CDR2 SQIVND (reference sequence). V gave up 1 base and J gave up 8 bases, with 12 bases separating them. Here the CDR3 reads CASSIAGIGDSPLHF. The CDR3 coding sequence is TGTGCCAGTAGTATAGCCGGAATAGGAGATTCACCCCTCCACTTT. The full variable domain, in which reference TRBV19 and TRBJ1-6 provide the parts outside the CDR3, is DGGITQSPKYLFRKEGQNVTLSCEQNLNHDAMYWYRQDPGQGLRLIYYSQIVNDFQKGDIAEGYSVSREKKESFPLTVTSAQKNPTAFYLCASSIAGIGDSPLHFGNGTRLTVT.

V and J are TRBV6-4 and TRBJ2-1, with D hard to call. Germline loops: CDR1 MRHNA, CDR2 SNTAGT. Deletions cut 5 bases from V and 0 bases from J, with 11 bases between. CDR3 length equals 15 residues. The CDR3 sequence: CASSLTTSSYNEQFF. DNA of the CDR3: TGTGCCAGCAGTCTCACTACCAGCTCCTACAATGAGCAGTTCTTC.

At least ten counts were recorded for this clonotype. This chain joins TRBV5-1 and TRBJ1-1; no clear D. In germline, CDR1 is SGHRS, CDR2 YFSETQ. This CDR3 comprises 16 residues. Trimming shortened V by 0 bases and J by 0 bases, and 12 bases separated the two germline ends. The CDR3, as DNA: TGCGCCAGCAGCTTGGTTCAGGTCGATATGAACACTGAAGCTTTCTTT. Its translation is CASSLVQVDMNTEAFF. The full variable domain, rest sourced from reference TRBV5-1 and TRBJ1-1, is KAGVTQTPRYLIKTRGQQVTLSCSPISGHRSVSWYQQTPGQGLQFLFEYFSETQRNKGNFPGRFSGRQFSNSRSEMNVSTLELGDSALYLCASSLVQVDMNTEAFFGQGTRLTVV.

This clonotype was observed a handful of times. The V gene is TRBV6-5, the J gene TRBJ2-6, with D tentatively TRBD1 (6 bases). Trimming stripped 6 bases from V and 4 bases from J, with 13 bases between. CDR3 length: 15 residues. Germline V lookup: CDR1 MNHEY, CDR2 SVGAGI. The CDR3 here is CASRGEGDGANVLTF. The CDR3 DNA reads TGTGCCAGCAGGGGAGAGGGGGACGGGGCCAACGTCCTGACTTTC.

As for this clonotype: This sequence may be a read error, since a much larger clone differs from it by one base. This chain uses TRBV29-1 with TRBJ2-5; TRBD2 agrees at 7 bases. The CDR3 runs 13 residues. The V gene's germline CDR1 is SQVTM and CDR2 ANQGSEA. V gave up 6 bases and J gave up 3 bases; unmatched junction bases: 7. The CDR3 is CSVAQLAEETQYF. Here the CDR3 DNA reads TGCAGCGTCGCCCAGCTAGCGGAAGAGACCCAGTACTTC.

This clonotype was observed many times. This CDR3 is CASSLAGSGGEKLFF. Written as DNA, the CDR3 is TGTGCCAGCAGCTTAGCGGGGAGCGGCGGTGAAAAACTGTTTTTT. This rearrangement joins TRBV7-6 to TRBJ1-4; D is ambiguous. CDR3 length: 15 residues. Germline CDR1 and CDR2: SGHVS and FNYEAQ. V lost 0 bases, J lost 7 bases, and 12 bases lay in between.

This clonotype has at least ten counts. This chain uses TRBV7-8 with TRBJ2-1; D is possibly TRBD2 (6 bases). CDR3 size: 15 residues. V lost 6 bases and J 10 bases, leaving 22 bases between the germline ends. The V gene's germline CDR1 is SGHVS and CDR2 FQNEAQ. CDR3 region: CASRTHGSRREEQFF. CDR3 bases: TGTGCCAGCAGAACCCACGGGAGCCGTAGAGAGGAGCAGTTCTTC. The full variable domain, its missing parts supplied by reference TRBV7-8 and TRBJ2-1, is GAGVSQSPRYKVAKRGQDVALRCDPISGHVSLFWYQQALGQGPEFLTYFQNEAQLDKSGLPSDRFFAERPEGSVSTLKIQRTQQEDSAVYLCASRTHGSRREEQFFGPGTRLTVL.

The rearrangement uses TRBV5-6 and TRBJ2-6; D perhaps matches TRBD1 (6 bases). This CDR3 has 17 residues. The germline gives CDR1 SGHDT, CDR2 YYEEEE. V was clipped by 2 bases and J by 2 bases, with 14 bases between them. The CDR3 DNA reads as TGTGCCAGCAGCTTAAGTACAGGGAGCCCTGGGGCCAACGTCCTGACTTTC. Translated, it gives CASSLSTGSPGANVLTF.

This clonotype has ten or more counts. The chain joins TRBV9 to TRBJ2-2; D is ambiguous. Trimming cost V 4 bases and J 4 bases, with 14 bases left between them. Germline assignment: CDR1 SGDLS and CDR2 YYNGEE. This CDR3 is built from 15 residues. The CDR3 protein is CASSPSSIGTGELFF. The CDR3 coding sequence is TGTGCCAGCAGCCCCTCGTCGATAGGCACCGGGGAGCTGTTTTTT. The entire variable domain, with the rest obtained from reference TRBV9 and TRBJ2-2, is as follows: DSGVTQTPKHLITATGQRVTLRCSPRSGDLSVYWYQQSLDQGLQFLIQYYNGEERAKGNILERFSAQQFPDLHSELNLSSLELGDSALYFCASSPSSIGTGELFFGEGSRLTVL.

The chain is built from TRBV7-3 and TRBJ1-1, with D possibly TRBD1 on 6 matching bases. Germline loops: CDR1 SGHTA, CDR2 FQGTGA. Trimming stripped 1 base from V and 4 bases from J, with 10 bases between. The CDR3 runs 14 residues. The CDR3 DNA reads TGTGCCAGCAGCTTAATGGGGGCGGGCACTGAAGCTTTCTTT. Encoded protein: CASSLMGAGTEAFF. Together with reference TRBV7-3 and TRBJ1-1, the CDR3 gives the full variable domain: GAGVSQTPSNKVTEKGKYVELRCDPISGHTALYWYRQSLGQGPEFLIYFQGTGAADDSGLPNDRFFAVRPEGSVSTLKIQRTERGDSAVYLCASSLMGAGTEAFFGQGTRLTVV.

There are many counts of this clonotype. The chain couples TRBV3-1 to TRBJ2-1, with TRBD2 as a possible D gene (5 bases). Germline V gene sequence: CDR1 LGHDT, CDR2 YNNKEL (reference sequence). V lost 0 bases and J 4 bases, leaving 10 bases between the germline ends. The CDR3 runs to 15 residues. Written as DNA, the CDR3 is TGTGCCAGCAGCCAAGATTCGGGGTCGTACAATGAGCAGTTCTTC. Translation: CASSQDSGSYNEQFF.